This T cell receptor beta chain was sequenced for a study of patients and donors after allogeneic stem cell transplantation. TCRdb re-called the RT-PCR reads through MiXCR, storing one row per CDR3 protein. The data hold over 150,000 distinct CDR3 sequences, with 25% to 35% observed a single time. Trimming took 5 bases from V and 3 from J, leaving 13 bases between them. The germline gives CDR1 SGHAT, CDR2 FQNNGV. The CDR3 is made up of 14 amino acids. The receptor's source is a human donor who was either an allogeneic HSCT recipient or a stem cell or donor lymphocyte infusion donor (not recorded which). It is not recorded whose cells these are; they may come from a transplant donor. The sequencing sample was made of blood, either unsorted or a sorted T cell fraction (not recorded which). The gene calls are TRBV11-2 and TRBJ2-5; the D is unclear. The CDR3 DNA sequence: TGTGCCAGCAGCCCGACACGGGCAAAAGAGACCCAGTACTTC. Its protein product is CASSPTRAKETQYF. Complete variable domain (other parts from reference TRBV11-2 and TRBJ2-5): EAGVAQSPRYKIIEKRQSVAFWCNPISGHATLYWYQQILGQGPKLLIQFQNNGVVDDSQLPKDRFSAERLKGVDSTLKIQPAKLEDSAVYLCASSPTRAKETQYFGPGTRLLVL.